Following are 6 T cell receptor beta chains from one sample sequenced in a study of identical twins. MiXCR was run by TCRdb on the 5' RACE reads, yielding one entry per CDR3 protein. The table includes 1.5 million to 2 million distinct CDR3 sequences, about 32% detected once. The sequenced sample was cord blood. These receptors all come from a newborn girl in good health.

The chain recombines TRBV30 with TRBJ1-2; D call uncertain. The CDR3 has 12 residues. The germline CDR1 and CDR2 sequences are GTSNPN and SVGIG (reference sequence). Trimming shortened V by 0 bases and J by 7 bases, and 9 bases separated the two germline ends. CDR3 DNA sequence: TGTGCCTGGAGTGTAACGAGGAGTGGCTACACCTTC. Amino acids: CAWSVTRSGYTF.

The chain recombines TRBV10-3 with TRBJ1-1; maybe TRBD1 (6 bases). CDR1 and CDR2 from the germline V gene are ENHRY and SYGVKD. The length of the CDR3 is 14 residues. Trimming took off 10 bases at V and 0 bases at J, with 15 bases between the two ends. The CDR3 sequence is CAKSWTAMNTEAFF. Written as DNA, the CDR3 is TGTGCCAAATCCTGGACAGCCATGAACACTGAAGCTTTCTTT.

This clonotype showed up just a few times. This chain uses TRBV5-1 with TRBJ1-4; D not resolved. The CDR3 has 15 amino acids. With 4 bases removed from V and 3 bases from J, the gap between germline ends came to 13 bases. CDR1 and CDR2 from the germline V gene are SGHRS and YFSETQ. The CDR3 sequence: CASSTAFSANEKLFF. The CDR3 DNA reads as TGCGCCAGCAGCACGGCCTTCAGCGCTAATGAAAAACTGTTTTTT.

This clonotype was observed a few times. The chain uses TRBV5-1 and TRBJ1-1; no definite D call. V was cut by 6 bases and J by 1 base, with 10 bases left in between. Germline-derived CDR1 and CDR2 are SGHRS and YFSETQ. The CDR3 extends over 13 amino acids. The CDR3 coding sequence is TGCGCCAGCACCCTCACAAGGAACACTGAAGCTTTCTTT. Its translation is CASTLTRNTEAFF.

The chain links TRBV4-2 to TRBJ2-5, with D possibly TRBD2 on 5 matching bases. The length of the CDR3 is 15 residues. Germline lookup yields CDR1 LGHNA and CDR2 YNFKEQ. V lost 0 bases and J 11 bases, leaving 19 bases between the germline ends. In DNA, the CDR3 is TGTGCCAGCAGCCAAGATCTCAATGGCCAGAGGGAGCAGTACTTC. It yields the protein CASSQDLNGQREQYF.

J is TRBJ2-7 and V is TRBV2; no clear D. Near its end, the DNA agrees better with TRBJ2-5, so the J call may be wrong. CDR1 is SNHLY and CDR2 is FYNNEI in the germline V gene. The CDR3 covers 16 residues. This CDR3 is CASSDSRSWAGETQYF. CDR3 DNA sequence: TGTGCCAGCAGTGACTCCCGGTCGTGGGCTGGTGAGACCCAGTACTTC.